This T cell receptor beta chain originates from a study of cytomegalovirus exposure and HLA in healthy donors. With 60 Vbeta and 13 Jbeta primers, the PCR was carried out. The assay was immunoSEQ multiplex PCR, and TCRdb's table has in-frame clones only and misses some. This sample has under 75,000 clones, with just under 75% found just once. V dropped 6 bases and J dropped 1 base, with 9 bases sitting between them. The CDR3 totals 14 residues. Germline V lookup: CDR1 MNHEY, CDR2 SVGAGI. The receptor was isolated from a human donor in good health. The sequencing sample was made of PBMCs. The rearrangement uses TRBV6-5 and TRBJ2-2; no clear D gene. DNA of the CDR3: TGTGCCAGCAGCTCCACAGTGAACACCGGGGAGCTGTTTTTT. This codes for CASSSTVNTGELFF.